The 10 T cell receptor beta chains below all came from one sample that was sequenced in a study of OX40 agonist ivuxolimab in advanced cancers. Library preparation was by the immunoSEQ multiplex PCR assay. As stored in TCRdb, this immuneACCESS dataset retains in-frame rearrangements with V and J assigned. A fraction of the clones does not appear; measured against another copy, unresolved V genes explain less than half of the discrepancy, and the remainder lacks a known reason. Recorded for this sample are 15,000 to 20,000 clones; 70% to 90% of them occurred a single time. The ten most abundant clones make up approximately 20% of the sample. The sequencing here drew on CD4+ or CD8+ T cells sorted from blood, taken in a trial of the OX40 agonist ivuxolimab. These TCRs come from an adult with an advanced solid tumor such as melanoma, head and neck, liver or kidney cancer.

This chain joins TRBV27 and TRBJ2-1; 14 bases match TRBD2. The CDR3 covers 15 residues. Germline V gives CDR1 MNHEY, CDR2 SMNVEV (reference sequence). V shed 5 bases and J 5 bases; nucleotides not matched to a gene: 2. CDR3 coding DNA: TGTGCCAGCAGTGGACTAGCGGGAGGTGACAATGAGCAGTTCTTC. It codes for CASSGLAGGDNEQFF.

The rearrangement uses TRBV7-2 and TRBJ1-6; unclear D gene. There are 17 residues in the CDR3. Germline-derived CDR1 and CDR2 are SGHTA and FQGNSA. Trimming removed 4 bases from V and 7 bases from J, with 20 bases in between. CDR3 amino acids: CASSYPPGTRQNSPLHF. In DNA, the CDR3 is TGTGCCAGCAGCTACCCCCCTGGCACGCGACAAAATTCACCCCTCCACTTT.

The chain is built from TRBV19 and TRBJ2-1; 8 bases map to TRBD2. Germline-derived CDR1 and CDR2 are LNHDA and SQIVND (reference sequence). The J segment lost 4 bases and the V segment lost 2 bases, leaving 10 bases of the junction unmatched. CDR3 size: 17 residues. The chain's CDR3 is CASSISGREAGYNEQFF. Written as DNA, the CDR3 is TGTGCCAGTAGTATATCCGGGCGGGAGGCAGGGTACAATGAGCAGTTCTTC.

CDR3 DNA: TGTGCCAGCAGCTCCGGGGTCGAGGGTGGCTACACCTTC. It is translated as CASSSGVEGGYTF. This chain joins TRBV5-5 and TRBJ1-2; D is ambiguous. CDR3 length: 13 residues. V lost 3 bases and J lost 7, with 13 bases in between. Germline V CDR1 and CDR2: SGHKS, YYEKEE (reference sequence).

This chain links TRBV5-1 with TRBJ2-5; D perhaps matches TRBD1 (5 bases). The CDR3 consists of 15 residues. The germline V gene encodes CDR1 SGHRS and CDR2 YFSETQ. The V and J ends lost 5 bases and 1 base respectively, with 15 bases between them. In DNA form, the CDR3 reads TGCGCCAGCAGTTCCGCCCCGACAGCCCAAGAGACCCAGTACTTC. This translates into CASSSAPTAQETQYF.

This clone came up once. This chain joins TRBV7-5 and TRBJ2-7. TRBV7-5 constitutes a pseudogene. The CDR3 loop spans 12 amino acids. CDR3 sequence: CASSLQGTEQYF. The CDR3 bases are TGTGCCAGCAGCTTACAAGGGACCGAGCAGTACTTC.

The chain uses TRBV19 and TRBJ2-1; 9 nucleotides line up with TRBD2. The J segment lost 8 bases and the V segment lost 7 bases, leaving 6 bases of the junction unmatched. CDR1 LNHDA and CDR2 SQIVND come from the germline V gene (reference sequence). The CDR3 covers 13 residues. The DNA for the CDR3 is TGTGCCAGTACCCTGGGGACTAGCTATGAGCAGTTCTTC. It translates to CASTLGTSYEQFF.

For the CDR3, the DNA is TGTGCCAGTAGTGCATCCGTCGGCCGCACAGATACGCAGTATTTT. Protein: CASSASVGRTDTQYF. V usage is TRBV19 and J usage is TRBJ2-3; no reliable D call. CDR3 length equals 15 residues. From germline, CDR1 is LNHDA and CDR2 SQIVND (reference sequence). V lost 5 bases, J lost 1 base, and 13 bases lay in between.

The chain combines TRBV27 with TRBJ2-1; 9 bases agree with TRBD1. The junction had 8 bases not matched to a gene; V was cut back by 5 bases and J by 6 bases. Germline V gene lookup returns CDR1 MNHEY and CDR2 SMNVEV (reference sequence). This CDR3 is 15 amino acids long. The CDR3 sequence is CASSDYRGLGNEQFF. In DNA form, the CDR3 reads TGTGCCAGCAGTGACTACAGGGGGCTTGGCAATGAGCAGTTCTTC.

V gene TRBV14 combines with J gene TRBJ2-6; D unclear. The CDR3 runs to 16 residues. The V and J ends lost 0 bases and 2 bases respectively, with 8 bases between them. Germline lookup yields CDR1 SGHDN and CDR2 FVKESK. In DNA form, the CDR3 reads TGTGCCAGCAGCCAAGATCTGTGGACTGGGGCCAACGTCCTGACTTTC. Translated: CASSQDLWTGANVLTF.